These T cell receptor beta chains were read from a single sample in a study of patients and donors after allogeneic stem cell transplantation. MiXCR, run by TCRdb on the RT-PCR reads, gives a single entry per CDR3 protein. The sample carries approximately 410,000 distinct CDR3 sequences, under 20% recorded once. The material sequenced was blood, either unsorted or a sorted T cell fraction (not recorded which). The receptors were sampled from a human donor who was either an allogeneic HSCT recipient or a stem cell or donor lymphocyte infusion donor (not recorded which). It is not recorded whose cells these are; they may come from a transplant donor. Both conserved end residues are part of each CDR3. The D gene is left open where the match is weak. For some rows the clone size is stated as once, few or many, or as a class when expanded; others skip it.

D	V	size	J	CDR3	DNA
-	TRBV18	many	TRBJ2-1	CASSPRSGNEQFF	TGTGCCAGCTCACCACGGTCCGGCAATGAGCAGTTCTTC
TRBD2	TRBV9	-	TRBJ2-5	CASSSTGLAGVETQYF	TGTGCCAGCAGTTCCACGGGACTAGCGGGAGTAGAGACCCAGTACTTC
-	TRBV5-1	few	TRBJ1-1	CASSLGSGRPEAFF	TGCGCCAGCAGCTTGGGATCAGGGAGGCCTGAAGCTTTCTTT
-	TRBV7-2	-	TRBJ2-7	CASSLGPGGSSYEQYF	TGTGCCAGCAGCTTAGGTCCTGGAGGGAGCTCCTACGAGCAGTACTTC
-	TRBV14	-	TRBJ2-3	CASSTLWGSTDTQYF	TGTGCCAGCAGCACCCTTTGGGGGAGCACAGATACGCAGTATTTT
-	TRBV27	few	TRBJ2-7	CASSPTLVSPTYEQYF	TGTGCCAGCAGCCCAACCTTAGTAAGCCCAACCTACGAGCAGTACTTC
-	TRBV6-1	many	TRBJ1-5	CASSPEGASLNQPQHF	TGTGCCAGCAGCCCGGAGGGAGCCTCTCTTAATCAGCCCCAGCATTTT
TRBD2	TRBV5-1	few	TRBJ2-5	CASSLAVTSGDQETQYF	TGCGCCAGCAGCTTGGCCGTTACTAGCGGGGATCAAGAGACCCAGTACTTC
-	TRBV11-2	-	TRBJ2-3	CASSLAAKSHTQYF	TGTGCCAGCAGCTTAGCGGCCAAGTCGCATACGCAGTATTTT
TRBD1	TRBV12-3/TRBV12-4	-	TRBJ1-6	CASKPGQAYSPLHF	TGTGCCAGCAAACCGGGACAGGCGTATTCACCCCTCCACTTT
-	TRBV5-1	-	TRBJ2-7	CASSLETPTPYEQYF	TGCGCCAGCAGCTTGGAGACTCCCACCCCCTACGAGCAGTACTTC
TRBD1	TRBV5-1	few	TRBJ2-7	CASSLVQGPPEQYF	TGCGCCAGCAGCTTGGTACAGGGGCCCCCCGAGCAGTACTTC
TRBD2	TRBV20-1	few	TRBJ2-1	CSARDVDGGGFYNEQFF	TGCAGTGCTAGAGATGTAGACGGGGGGGGTTTTTACAATGAGCAGTTCTTC
TRBD2	TRBV5-1	-	TRBJ2-5	CASSSGLAGGDLETQYF	TGCGCCAGCAGCTCAGGACTAGCGGGGGGGGACCTCGAGACCCAGTACTTC
-	TRBV12-3/TRBV12-4	few	TRBJ1-1	CASSLKGPLTEAFF	TGTGCCAGCAGTTTGAAAGGCCCCCTAACTGAAGCTTTCTTT
-	TRBV15	few	TRBJ2-5	CATSSPSGPLETQYF	TGTGCCACCAGCAGCCCCTCGGGTCCGCTGGAGACCCAGTACTTC
-	TRBV6-5	many	TRBJ1-3	CASSYGAGNTIYF	TGTGCCAGCAGTTACGGGGCTGGAAACACCATATATTTT
TRBD2	TRBV4-1	few	TRBJ2-2	CASSQLTSGRARTGELFF	TGCGCCAGCAGCCAATTAACTAGCGGGAGGGCGCGCACCGGGGAGCTGTTTTTT
-	TRBV6-5	-	TRBJ2-3	CASSFEDSTDTQYF	TGTGCCAGCAGTTTTGAGGACAGCACAGATACGCAGTATTTT
-	TRBV20-1	-	TRBJ1-4	CSAREGRSNEKLFF	TGCAGTGCTAGAGAGGGGCGGAGTAATGAAAAACTGTTTTTT
TRBD1	TRBV6-2/TRBV6-3	few	TRBJ2-1	CASRATGGGHNEQFF	TGTGCCAGCAGAGCGACAGGGGGCGGACACAATGAGCAGTTCTTC
-	TRBV15	few	TRBJ2-1	CATSRDRGPSSYNEQFF	TGTGCCACCAGCAGAGATCGGGGCCCGAGCTCCTACAATGAGCAGTTCTTC
-	TRBV5-1	-	TRBJ2-2	CASSLAWNTGELFF	TGCGCCAGCAGCTTAGCCTGGAACACCGGGGAGCTGTTTTTT
-	TRBV7-6	few	TRBJ2-7	CASSPAQAYEQYF	TGTGCCAGCAGTCCTGCTCAAGCCTACGAGCAGTACTTC
-	TRBV6-5	few	TRBJ1-6	CASSSRTDYNSPLHF	TGTGCCAGCAGTTCCCGGACGGATTATAATTCACCCCTCCACTTT
-	TRBV20-1	-	TRBJ2-1	CSATSDFPPTNEQFF	TGCAGTGCTACCTCGGACTTCCCACCTACCAATGAGCAGTTCTTC
-	TRBV10-3	-	TRBJ2-1	CASSQDSGANNEQFF	TGTGCCAGCAGCCAGGACAGCGGGGCTAACAATGAGCAGTTCTTC
-	TRBV4-1	-	TRBJ2-3	CASSQESRQTDTQYF	TGCGCCAGCAGCCAAGAGTCACGACAGACAGATACGCAGTATTTT
TRBD2	TRBV20-1	few	TRBJ2-2	CSARPRTSGSSTGELFF	TGCAGTGCTAGACCCCGGACTAGCGGCTCGTCCACCGGGGAGCTGTTTTTT
-	TRBV27	few	TRBJ1-1	CASSLLAPLTGRGTEAFF	TGTGCCAGCAGTTTATTGGCGCCTCTTACAGGGAGGGGCACTGAAGCTTTCTTT
-	TRBV6-6	-	TRBJ2-1	CASSPPDEQFF	TGTGCCAGCAGCCCTCCAGATGAGCAGTTCTTC
-	TRBV15	few	TRBJ1-3	CATSRQQGNTIYF	TGTGCCACCAGCAGACAACAGGGAAACACCATATATTTT
TRBD2	TRBV6-8	-	TRBJ2-7	CASSERLAGGYEQYF	TGTGCCAGCAGTGAGCGACTAGCGGGCGGTTACGAGCAGTACTTC
-	TRBV21-1	few	TRBJ2-7	CASRFPTIFKQGGFYEQYF	TGTGCCAGCAGGTTCCCCACAATTTTCAAACAAGGGGGCTTCTACGAGCAGTACTTC
-	TRBV27	-	TRBJ2-7	CASSLTTGSSYEQYF	TGTGCCAGCAGTTTAACGACCGGCAGCTCCTACGAGCAGTACTTC
-	TRBV21-1	few	TRBJ2-1	CASSFTGTMAQFF	TGTGCCAGCAGCTTTACGGGGACAATGGCGCAGTTCTTC
-	TRBV5-1	-	TRBJ2-1	CASSSIGQYPYNEQFF	TGCGCCAGCAGCTCGATCGGACAGTATCCTTACAATGAGCAGTTCTTC
-	TRBV20-1	few	TRBJ2-5	CSAAGEETQYF	TGCAGTGCCGCGGGCGAGGAGACCCAGTACTTC
-	TRBV4-1	few	TRBJ2-7	CASSEGLGQYF	TGCGCCAGCTCGGAGGGGCTCGGGCAGTACTTC
-	TRBV12-3/TRBV12-4	-	TRBJ2-3	CASSLGGFGADTQYF	TGTGCCAGCAGTTTAGGGGGGTTCGGCGCAGATACGCAGTATTTT
-	TRBV11-3	-	TRBJ2-6	CASSLLRGRAGANVLTF	TGTGCCAGCAGCTTACTTCGGGGAAGAGCTGGGGCCAACGTCCTGACTTTC
-	TRBV30	-	TRBJ1-2	CAWSVPGGIDRVYGYTF	TGTGCCTGGAGTGTACCTGGGGGGATCGACAGAGTCTATGGCTACACCTTC
TRBD2	TRBV20-1	-	TRBJ2-3	CSAIEASGGKDTQYF	TGCAGTGCCATAGAGGCTAGCGGGGGAAAAGATACGCAGTATTTT
TRBD2	TRBV3-1	-	TRBJ2-6	CASSQVWVKTSGNSGANVLTF	TGTGCCAGCAGCCAAGTATGGGTGAAGACTAGCGGTAACTCTGGGGCCAACGTCCTGACTTTC
-	TRBV14	many	TRBJ2-6	CHLRRGRTGANVLTF	TGCCACCTGAGGAGGGGGCGGACTGGGGCCAACGTCCTGACTTTC
-	TRBV7-9	few	TRBJ1-3	CANSGASGNTIYF	TGTGCCAACTCTGGAGCCTCTGGAAACACCATATATTTT
-	TRBV15	-	TRBJ2-3	CATSRGNFPDTQYF	TGTGCCACCAGCAGAGGCAATTTCCCAGATACGCAGTATTTT
TRBD1	TRBV9	few	TRBJ2-1	CASSVAPDREWFF	TGTGCCAGCAGCGTAGCCCCGGACAGGGAGTGGTTCTTC
TRBD1	TRBV5-1	many	TRBJ1-2	CASSSGQGYYGYTF	TGCGCCAGCAGCTCGGGACAGGGATACTATGGCTACACCTTC
TRBD1	TRBV14	few	TRBJ2-7	CASSWDRGHEQYF	TGTGCCAGCAGCTGGGACAGGGGACACGAGCAGTACTTC
-	TRBV15	few	TRBJ1-1	CATSRGQKSLMNTEAFF	TGTGCCACCAGCAGAGGACAGAAATCACTAATGAACACTGAAGCTTTCTTT
TRBD2	TRBV27	-	TRBJ2-1	CASSRGGLAGAAYNEQFF	TGTGCCAGCAGCAGAGGTGGGCTAGCGGGAGCCGCCTACAATGAGCAGTTCTTC
TRBD2	TRBV20-1	-	TRBJ2-3	CSAQAGAGADTQYF	TGCAGTGCTCAAGCGGGAGCGGGCGCAGATACGCAGTATTTT
-	TRBV5-1	many	TRBJ1-6	CASSLRTANNSPLHF	TGCGCCAGCAGCTTGCGGACAGCCAATAATTCACCCCTCCACTTT
-	TRBV20-1	few	TRBJ2-2	CSAYSGKNTGELFF	TGCAGTGCTTACTCGGGGAAGAACACCGGGGAGCTGTTTTTT